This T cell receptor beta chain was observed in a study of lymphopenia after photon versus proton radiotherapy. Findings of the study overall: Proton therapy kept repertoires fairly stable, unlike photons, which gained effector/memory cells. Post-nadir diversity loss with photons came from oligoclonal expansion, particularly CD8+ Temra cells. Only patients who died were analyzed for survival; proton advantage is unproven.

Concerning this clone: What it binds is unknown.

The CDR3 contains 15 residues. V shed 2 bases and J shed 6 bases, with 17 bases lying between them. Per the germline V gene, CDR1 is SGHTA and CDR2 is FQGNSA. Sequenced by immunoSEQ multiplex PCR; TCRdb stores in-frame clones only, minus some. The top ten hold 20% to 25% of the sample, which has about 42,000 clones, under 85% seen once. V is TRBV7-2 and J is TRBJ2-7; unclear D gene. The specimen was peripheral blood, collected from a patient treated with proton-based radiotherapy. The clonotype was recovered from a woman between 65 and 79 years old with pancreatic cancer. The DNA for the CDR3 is TGTGCCAGCAGCTTACGACGGAGTCTCGTAAGCGAGCAGTACTTC. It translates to CASSLRRSLVSEQYF.